This T cell receptor beta chain was sequenced in a study of T cell clonotyping in hematopoietic cell transplantation. Overall study: Recipients' pretransplant samples followed cytoreduction. General study findings and limits: Recipient TCR diversity dropped after transplant; expanded clonotypes rose from day 30 to 180.

To note about this clone: Its cognate antigen is unknown.

The germline V and J ends were trimmed by 0 bases and 5 bases, with 14 bases remaining between them. From germline, CDR1 is SGHRS and CDR2 YFSETQ. The CDR3 runs to 16 residues. TCRdb keeps only in-frame clones here, not all; method: immunoSEQ multiplex PCR. The sample holds 75,000 to 95,000 clones; about 96% are singletons and the top ten take roughly 1.5%. This sample's time point: recipient sample about 28 days before transplant, after cytoreduction. Samples: about 28 days before transplant, then days 30, 100 and 180 after. This specimen was peripheral blood mononuclear cells, taken before stem cell transplant. The origin of this receptor is a woman in her 50s with acute myeloid leukemia. Some clones in this sample may be carry-over from other donors' samples. V gene TRBV5-1 combines with J gene TRBJ1-4; D perhaps matches TRBD1 (6 bases). CDR3 region: CASSLEVGGANEKLFF. The CDR3 DNA sequence: TGCGCCAGCAGCTTGGAAGTGGGGGGCGCGAATGAAAAACTGTTTTTT.